The clone carrying this T cell receptor (beta chain) was counted a single time. The sample belongs to a study of blood T cell repertoires in COVID-19. Study context: Sites in the United States, Italy and Spain provided acute and convalescent COVID-19 samples. PBMCs, B-cell-depleted T cells, or T cells provided the cDNA or gDNA that made up the material.

Looked up from germline, CDR1 is SQVTM and CDR2 is ANQGSEA. Trimming cost V 6 bases and J 8 bases, with 15 bases left between them. The CDR3 sequence is 12 residues long. Authors' analysis steps: Counts of nucleated cells, estimated from reference gene primer amplification, were obtained. The protocol was immunoSEQ multiplex PCR, while the TCRdb copy is restricted to in-frame clones and leaves out a portion. V and J calls and clone size are given by that table; D and trimming were obtained from the DNA. The sample has around 150,000 clones, 75% to 90% seen once. The sample taken for sequencing was peripheral blood. The origin of this receptor is a man aged 55 to 70 with active or convalescent COVID-19. The chain carries TRBV29-1 and TRBJ2-3, with D hard to call. The CDR3 here is CSVAPTLRTQYF. CDR3 nucleotides: TGCAGCGTGGCCCCGACTCTTCGTACGCAGTATTTT.